This T cell receptor beta chain stems from a study of cytomegalovirus exposure and HLA in healthy donors. For this clone: Other DNA variants within this sample encode the same CDR3.

PCR employed 60 Vbeta and 13 Jbeta primers. This table comes from immunoSEQ multiplex PCR, and its TCRdb copy is limited to in-frame clones, with some not included. The data contain fewer than 150,000 clones, approximately 69% of them seen just once; the ten biggest clones take up around 10%. With V trimmed by 0 bases and J by 0 bases, 2 bases remained unmatched. This CDR3 is built from 17 residues. From germline, CDR1 is SGDLS and CDR2 YYNGEE. The chain combines TRBV9 with TRBJ2-1; TRBD2 aligns across 11 bases. The sequence derives from a woman between 50 and 59 years old in good health and CMV-seropositive. The sequencing sample was made of PBMCs. The CDR3 nucleotides read TGTGCCAGCAGCGTAGTGGGGACTAGCGGCTCCTACAATGAGCAGTTCTTC. Translating it yields CASSVVGTSGSYNEQFF.